This T cell receptor beta chain was captured in a study of T cell repertoires in cytomegalovirus infection. Background on the study: Indicated by public TCR beta signatures were CMV infection and matching HLA type. Study-level results: CMV-specific HLA-C-restricted TCR beta clonotypes dominated the ex vivo response.

Each CDR3 protein is one row after TCRdb ran MiXCR on the reads. The sample yields roughly 600,000 distinct CDR3 sequences, roughly a quarter seen once. This clonotype turned up a few times. What it binds is not known. One end of the junction varies from germline; a read error may be responsible. This CDR3 contains 13 residues. CDR1 and CDR2 from the germline V gene are KGHSH and LQKENI. V is TRBV18 and J is TRBJ1-1; no definite D call. This receptor was obtained from a human donor in good health (CMV status not recorded). Some clones in this sample may be carry-over from other donors' samples. The sequenced sample was CD8+ T cells from PBMCs. CDR3 in amino acids: CVSSPGRYTEAFF. As DNA, the CDR3 is TGTGTCAGCTCACCAGGACGGTACACTGAAGCTTTCTTT.